The 29 T cell receptor beta chains listed next were all sequenced from one sample in a study of technical replicates of blood from a few donors. TCRdb's copy holds only in-frame clones and misses some; the assay was immunoSEQ multiplex PCR. The sample includes about 85,000 clones, less than 95% of them seen just once. The sample was T cells isolated from PBMCs. Receptors originate from a human donor in good health.

This chain connects TRBV4-1 to TRBJ2-1; D remains ambiguous. The CDR3 loop spans 15 amino acids. The germline V gene has CDR1 MGHRA and CDR2 YSYEKL. V gave up 0 bases and J gave up 0 bases, with 6 bases separating them. Written as DNA, the CDR3 is TGCGCCAGCAGCCAAGAACTGCTCTCCTACAATGAGCAGTTCTTC. It encodes CASSQELLSYNEQFF.

The rearrangement joins TRBV27 to TRBJ1-5; TRBD1 might be the D (5 bases). V lost 2 bases, J lost 7 bases, and 15 bases lay in between. Germline V gene data show CDR1 as MNHEY and CDR2 as SMNVEV (reference sequence). This CDR3 has 15 amino acids. The CDR3 nucleotides read TGTGCCAGCAGTTTACAGGGTAAGCCCGGGCAGCCCCAGCATTTT. It is translated as CASSLQGKPGQPQHF.

V is TRBV28 and J is TRBJ2-3; no reliable D call. Germline values: CDR1 MDHEN, CDR2 SYDVKM. The germline V and J ends were trimmed by 3 bases and 0 bases, with 4 bases remaining between them. The CDR3 is 13 amino acids. CDR3 in amino acids: CASSFLSTDTQYF. CDR3 DNA: TGTGCCAGCAGTTTTCTCAGCACAGATACGCAGTATTTT.

This clone was observed a single time. The chain employs TRBV11-1 and TRBJ1-5; D gene uncertain. The CDR3 covers 15 residues. V lost 2 bases and J 1 base, leaving 9 bases between the germline ends. In germline, CDR1 is SGHAT, CDR2 FQDESV (reference sequence). Written as DNA, the CDR3 is TGTGCCAGCAGCTTAACATCGGAGAGCAATCAGCCCCAGCATTTT. This gives the protein CASSLTSESNQPQHF.

The chain couples TRBV7-8 to TRBJ2-5, with D tentatively TRBD2 (6 bases). There are 15 residues in the CDR3. The V end was cut by 3 bases, the J end by 5 bases, with 16 bases between. CDR1 and CDR2 from the germline V gene are SGHVS and FQNEAQ. The CDR3: CASSLEPGAVETQYF. For the CDR3, the DNA is TGTGCCAGCAGCTTGGAGCCGGGAGCAGTGGAGACCCAGTACTTC.

The rearrangement joins TRBV7-2 to TRBJ2-2; 8 bases are a match to TRBD1. J was trimmed by 6 bases and V by 0 bases; bases with no gene match: 3. The CDR3 has 15 residues. Germline CDR1 SGHTA, CDR2 FQGNSA. The CDR3 protein is CASSLARTGSGELFF. CDR3 sequence (DNA): TGTGCCAGCAGCTTAGCAAGGACAGGGTCCGGGGAGCTGTTTTTT.

J is TRBJ1-1 and V is TRBV6-6, with 8 bases aligning to TRBD1. J was trimmed by 4 bases and V by 5 bases; bases with no gene match: 3. The length of the CDR3 is 13 residues. The germline V gene has CDR1 MNHNY and CDR2 SVGAGI (reference sequence). CDR3 bases: TGTGCCAGCAGTGGAACAGGGGGCACTGAAGCTTTCTTT. This gives the protein CASSGTGGTEAFF.

The chain uses TRBV5-1 and TRBJ2-7, with TRBD2 matching over 11 bases. The germline gives CDR1 SGHRS, CDR2 YFSETQ. Losses at the gene ends were 0 bases for V and 4 bases for J; bases not matched to a gene: 3. CDR3 length: 15 amino acids. CDR3 sequence reads: CASSLVAGGRYEQYF. In nucleotides, the CDR3 is TGCGCCAGCAGCTTGGTAGCGGGAGGGCGATACGAGCAGTACTTC.

The V call is TRBV28, the J call TRBJ2-5, with D tentatively TRBD2 (6 bases). The V gene's germline CDR1 is MDHEN and CDR2 SYDVKM. The V end was cut by 5 bases, the J end by 3 bases, with 13 bases between. The CDR3 spans 14 residues. The CDR3, as DNA: TGTGCCAGCAGTCCCGCCGGGGAGGAAGAGACCCAGTACTTC. Its protein is CASSPAGEEETQYF.

The chain has TRBV15 and TRBJ2-1, with TRBD2 as a possible D gene (5 bases). Germline V lookup: CDR1 LNHNV, CDR2 YYDKDF (reference sequence). This CDR3 has 15 amino acids. Trimming left V 0 bases short and J 2 bases short, with 8 bases between. The CDR3 nucleotides read TGTGCCACCAGCAGAGAGCGGGTCCCCTACAATGAGCAGTTCTTC. Translating gives CATSRERVPYNEQFF.

V and J are TRBV6-1 and TRBJ2-7; TRBD2 matches at 12 bases. The length of the CDR3 is 14 residues. The trim removed 8 bases at V and 3 bases at J, leaving 5 bases unmatched. From germline, CDR1 is MNHNS and CDR2 SASEGT. CDR3 protein: CASLGLAGYYEQYF. The DNA for the CDR3 is TGTGCCAGCTTGGGACTAGCGGGTTACTACGAGCAGTACTTC.

The chain employs TRBV2 and TRBJ1-2, with 9 bases identical to TRBD1. V lost 6 bases, J lost 6 bases, and 8 bases stayed unmatched. Germline lookup yields CDR1 SNHLY and CDR2 FYNNEI. The CDR3 runs to 14 residues. In DNA form, the CDR3 reads TGTGCCAGCAGCATGACAGGGGGTACTAATGGCTACACCTTC. It is translated as CASSMTGGTNGYTF.

The rearrangement joins TRBV19 to TRBJ1-1; 8 bases agree with TRBD1. This CDR3 has 16 amino acids. V lost 3 bases to trimming and J lost 0 bases; unmatched junction nucleotides: 6. Germline V gives CDR1 LNHDA, CDR2 SQIVND (reference sequence). Here the CDR3 reads CASSIYRTGMNTEAFF. As DNA, the CDR3 is TGTGCCAGTAGTATCTATCGGACAGGGATGAACACTGAAGCTTTCTTT.

The chain recombines TRBV6-1 with TRBJ1-1; the D gene is possibly TRBD1 (5 bases). The germline CDR1 and CDR2 sequences are MNHNS and SASEGT. The V end was cut by 6 bases, the J end by 0 bases, with 14 bases between. The CDR3 covers 15 residues. CDR3 DNA sequence: TGTGCCAGCAGCCGATTCGACAGCTTGAACACTGAAGCTTTCTTT. As protein: CASSRFDSLNTEAFF.

This rearrangement joins TRBV30 to TRBJ1-1; 10 bases are a match to TRBD1. The ends lost 3 bases at V and 5 bases at J; junction bases unmatched: 6. CDR1 and CDR2 (germline): GTSNPN, SVGIG (reference sequence). The CDR3 contains 14 residues. CDR3 residues: CAWRLGQGWTEAFF. CDR3 coding DNA: TGTGCCTGGAGGTTGGGACAGGGGTGGACTGAAGCTTTCTTT.

V is TRBV2 and J is TRBJ2-7; 8 bases align to TRBD2. V was pared by 5 bases and J by 2 bases, with 5 bases of the junction left unmatched. From germline, CDR1 is SNHLY and CDR2 FYNNEI. This CDR3 spans 14 amino acids. DNA of the CDR3: TGTGCCAGCAGTCGAGCGGGAGACCCCTACGAGCAGTACTTC. Its translation: CASSRAGDPYEQYF.

V usage is TRBV28 and J usage is TRBJ2-7; TRBD1 aligns across 9 bases. CDR3 length equals 15 residues. CDR1 is MDHEN and CDR2 is SYDVKM in the germline V gene. The junction had 7 bases not matched to a gene; V was cut back by 7 bases and J by 0 bases. In nucleotides, the CDR3 is TGTGCCAGCAAAACCGGGACAGGGACCTCCTACGAGCAGTACTTC. This codes for CASKTGTGTSYEQYF.

The CDR3 reads CSVYKGLRAFF. The CDR3 DNA is TGCAGCGTGTACAAGGGGCTTCGAGCTTTCTTT. V gene TRBV29-1 combines with J gene TRBJ1-1; possibly TRBD1 for D (5 bases). Trimming left V 6 bases short and J 10 bases short, with 15 bases between. CDR1 and CDR2 from the germline V gene are SQVTM and ANQGSEA. The CDR3 is made up of 11 amino acids.

J is TRBJ1-5 and V is TRBV6-1; D is possibly TRBD1 (6 bases). Germline V gene sequence: CDR1 MNHNS, CDR2 SASEGT. The V end lost 0 bases, the J end lost 4 bases, and 10 bases lay between the germline ends. The length of the CDR3 is 15 residues. Here the CDR3 reads CASSEAGGSNQPQHF. The CDR3 DNA follows: TGTGCCAGCAGTGAAGCAGGGGGATCTAATCAGCCCCAGCATTTT.

The chain joins TRBV10-1 to TRBJ2-7; 11 bases fit TRBD2. With 3 bases clipped from V and 3 bases from J, the junction kept 4 bases outside the gene matches. Germline V gene data show CDR1 as WNHNN and CDR2 as SYGVQD (reference sequence). The CDR3 covers 15 residues. The CDR3 DNA is TGCGCCAGCAGTGAAGGGACTAGCGGAGACTACGAGCAGTACTTC. Its protein is CASSEGTSGDYEQYF.

The chain has TRBV9 and TRBJ1-2; 8 bases fit TRBD1. CDR3 length: 17 amino acids. V lost 0 bases to trimming and J lost 0 bases; unmatched junction nucleotides: 7. The germline V gene has CDR1 SGDLS and CDR2 YYNGEE. Here the CDR3 reads CASSVGHRGNTNYGYTF. DNA of the CDR3: TGTGCCAGCAGCGTAGGTCACAGGGGGAATACTAACTATGGCTACACCTTC.

The V gene is TRBV28, the J gene TRBJ2-7; TRBD2 agrees at 10 bases. This CDR3 comprises 15 residues. Germline V gene lookup returns CDR1 MDHEN and CDR2 SYDVKM. Trimming took 7 bases from V and 3 from J; bases not matched to a gene: 9. Here the CDR3 reads CASTKTSGKDYEQYF. The CDR3 DNA reads TGTGCCAGCACCAAAACTAGCGGGAAAGACTACGAGCAGTACTTC.

V gene TRBV28 combines with J gene TRBJ2-1; 7 nucleotides agree with TRBD2. The CDR3 is made up of 11 amino acids. Unmatched junction bases numbered 7, after V lost 5 bases and J lost 15 bases. CDR1 MDHEN and CDR2 SYDVKM come from the germline V gene. The CDR3 region has the DNA TGTGCCAGCAGTCGGACTAGTCTTCTGTTCTTC. Amino acids: CASSRTSLLFF. Looking up the rest from reference TRBV28 and TRBJ2-1 gives the full variable domain: DVKVTQSSRYLVKRTGEKVFLECVQDMDHENMFWYRQDPGLGLRLIYFSYDVKMKEKGDIPEGYSVSREKKERFSLILESASTNQTSMYLCASSRTSLLFFGPGTRLTVL.

This clone was found once. This chain connects TRBV15 to TRBJ2-3; 8 bases line up with TRBD2. The V gene end was trimmed by 1 base and the J gene end by 3 bases; junction bases not matched to a gene: 12. The germline V gene has CDR1 LNHNV and CDR2 YYDKDF (reference sequence). The CDR3 has 18 amino acids. The CDR3 DNA reads as TGTGCCACCAGCAGAGGAGCGGGAGCTTTCCCTAAGACAGATACGCAGTATTTT. This encodes CATSRGAGAFPKTDTQYF.

The CDR3 DNA is TGTGCCAGCAGCTTTGCCAGGCACTATGGCTACACCTTC. It encodes CASSFARHYGYTF. The chain has TRBV7-6 and TRBJ1-2; D call uncertain. Trimming took 3 bases from V and 3 from J, leaving 8 bases between them. CDR3 length: 13 amino acids. The germline V gene has CDR1 SGHVS and CDR2 FNYEAQ.

In nucleotides, the CDR3 is TGTGCCACCAGCAGCATAACAGGGGATACTGAAGCTTTCTTT. This encodes CATSSITGDTEAFF. The V and J genes are TRBV15 and TRBJ1-1, with 7 positions matching TRBD1. Germline V gene sequence: CDR1 LNHNV, CDR2 YYDKDF (reference sequence). This CDR3 spans 14 amino acids. V shed 3 bases and J 5 bases; nucleotides not matched to a gene: 6.

V gene TRBV19 combines with J gene TRBJ2-7, with 9 bases matching TRBD1. CDR3 size: 15 residues. From germline, CDR1 is LNHDA and CDR2 SQIVND (reference sequence). V lost 4 bases to trimming and J lost 4 bases; unmatched junction nucleotides: 8. In nucleotides, the CDR3 is TGTGCCAGTAGTACCCTCGGACAGGGGCCATACGAGCAGTACTTC. Translation gives CASSTLGQGPYEQYF.

The V gene is TRBV5-5, the J gene TRBJ2-7; 8 bases are shared with TRBD1. The length of the CDR3 is 16 residues. V shed 3 bases and J 1 base; nucleotides not matched to a gene: 9. CDR1 and CDR2 from the germline V gene are SGHKS and YYEKEE (reference sequence). CDR3 nucleotide sequence: TGTGCCAGCAGCTCGAGAGACAGGGGCTTTTCCTACGAGCAGTACTTC. Its protein product is CASSSRDRGFSYEQYF.

The chain has TRBV7-8 and TRBJ1-1; the D is unclear. CDR1 is SGHVS and CDR2 is FQNEAQ in the germline V gene. The CDR3 covers 15 residues. Trimming pared 3 bases from V and 4 bases from J, leaving 15 bases between. The CDR3, as DNA: TGTGCCAGCAGCTTGTTCGACTCCCAGAGCACTGAAGCTTTCTTT. It is translated as CASSLFDSQSTEAFF.